A selection of T cell receptor beta chains follows, all from one sample in a study of blood T cell repertoires in COVID-19. Profiled with immunoSEQ multiplex PCR; TCRdb holds only in-frame clones, not every one. There are about 81,000 clones in the sample; around 89% occur only once, and 1.2% lies in the top ten. The sequencing sample was made of PBMCs or T cells enriched from blood (not recorded which). These receptors originate from a woman aged 50 to 65 with acute COVID-19. CDR3s include the opening cysteine and the closing phenylalanine or tryptophan. A D gene is named only where the DNA matches it firmly. The size entry is marked missing in some rows and otherwise reads once, few, many or a size class.

j_gene,v_gene,abundance,d_gene,CDR3aa,CDR3nt
TRBJ2-5,TRBV4-1,-,TRBD2,CASSHVGGSGQTQYF,TGCGCCAGCAGCCACGTAGGCGGGAGTGGACAGACCCAGTACTTC
TRBJ1-4,TRBV29-1,-,TRBD1,CSVEEDRDQKLFF,TGCAGCGTTGAAGAGGACAGGGATCAAAAACTGTTTTTT
TRBJ1-2,TRBV29-1,once,-,CSAELWGSVGEVYGYTF,TGCAGCGCCGAACTTTGGGGATCTGTGGGGGAGGTCTATGGCTACACCTTC
TRBJ2-1,TRBV18,-,-,CASSPYGVENEQFF,TGTGCCAGCTCACCTTACGGAGTAGAAAATGAGCAGTTCTTC
TRBJ1-5,TRBV30,-,-,CAWSVDTNQPQHF,TGTGCCTGGAGTGTCGACACAAATCAGCCCCAGCATTTT
TRBJ1-2,TRBV5-1,-,-,CASSLSAGANYGYTF,TGCGCCAGCAGCTTGTCGGCTGGAGCTAACTATGGCTACACCTTC
TRBJ1-5,TRBV24-1,-,-,CATSGISNQPQHF,TGTGCCACCAGTGGTATTAGCAATCAGCCCCAGCATTTT
TRBJ2-7,TRBV10-2,-,-,CASSSVSYEQYF,TGCGCCAGCAGTTCAGTCTCCTACGAGCAGTACTTC
TRBJ1-1,TRBV5-4,-,TRBD1,CASSSGQQNTEAFF,TGTGCCAGCAGCTCGGGACAGCAGAACACTGAAGCTTTCTTT
TRBJ1-1,TRBV7-2,-,-,CASSLTGGWRQSEAFF,TGTGCCAGCAGCTTAACCGGTGGGTGGAGGCAGTCTGAAGCTTTCTTT
TRBJ2-7,TRBV3-1/TRBV3-2,once,-,CASSQGSLSYEQYF,TGTGCCAGCAGCCAAGGTTCCCTCTCCTACGAGCAGTACTTC
TRBJ2-5,TRBV14,-,-,CASSPRTGKETQYF,TGTGCCAGCAGCCCTAGGACGGGGAAAGAGACCCAGTACTTC
TRBJ2-1,TRBV7-3,-,TRBD2,CASSGLADNEQFF,TGTGCCAGCAGTGGACTAGCGGACAATGAGCAGTTCTTC
TRBJ2-1,TRBV18,once,-,CASSRDTLGNEQFF,TGTGCCAGCTCCCGGGACACCCTCGGCAATGAGCAGTTCTTC
TRBJ1-2,TRBV3-1/TRBV3-2,-,TRBD1,CASSSRDRGRDYTF,TGTGCCAGCAGCTCCCGGGACAGAGGAAGAGACTACACCTTC
TRBJ2-1,TRBV7-9,once,-,CASSLAGDGSVFRQFF,TGTGCCAGCAGCTTAGCCGGGGACGGGAGCGTTTTTAGGCAGTTCTTC
TRBJ1-1,TRBV28,-,-,CASSLGQEAFF,TGTGCCAGCAGCCTCGGACAGGAAGCTTTCTTT
TRBJ1-1,TRBV19,-,-,CASSMGRVSGVNTEAFF,TGTGCCAGTAGTATGGGAAGGGTTAGCGGAGTGAACACTGAAGCTTTCTTT
TRBJ2-1,TRBV6-5,-,-,CASSPYARARGFF,TGTGCCAGCAGTCCCTACGCTAGAGCTAGGGGGTTCTTC
TRBJ2-1,TRBV6-1,-,-,CASSEHNNEQFF,TGTGCCAGCAGTGAACACAACAATGAGCAGTTCTTC
TRBJ1-3,TRBV27,-,TRBD1,CASSSGQGSGNTIYF,TGTGCCAGCAGTTCGGGACAGGGGTCTGGAAACACCATATATTTT
TRBJ2-7,TRBV14,few,-,CASSQRSGYEQYF,TGTGCCAGCAGCCAACGGAGTGGGTACGAGCAGTACTTC
TRBJ2-7,TRBV20-1,-,-,CSASGQLGQYF,TGCAGTGCTAGTGGACAGCTAGGGCAGTACTTC
TRBJ2-7,TRBV25-1,-,-,CASSEYEREQYF,TGTGCCAGCAGTGAATACGAGCGGGAGCAGTACTTC